The TCR beta chain described here comes from a study of shared clonotypes between healthy human individuals. Study outcomes and limitations: It was the few donors that limited the genetic and exposure-history diversity represented. Only blood was sampled; tissue repertoires likely differ.

Per the authors' pipeline: ImmunoSEQ supplied junction-only sequences lacking quality scores, so filtering was different. Profiling relied on immunoSEQ multiplex PCR, and the TCRdb table lists in-frame clones only, not all of them. V, J and clone size were drawn from that table, and D and trimming were deduced from the DNA. This table holds about 100,000 clones, less than 60% found once. Germline V gene sequence: CDR1 MDHEN, CDR2 SYDVKM. The CDR3 consists of 13 residues. With 3 bases removed from V and 2 bases from J, the gap between germline ends came to 8 bases. This clone was counted between two and nine times. Its antigen remains unknown.

This TCR derives from a woman between 40 and 55 years old in good health. Some clones in this sample may be carry-over from other donors' samples. The chain recombines TRBV28 with TRBJ2-7; a possible D gene is TRBD1 (6 bases). The material sequenced was PBMCs. This chain's CDR3 is CASSLAGAYEQYF. The CDR3 DNA sequence: TGTGCCAGCAGTTTGGCAGGGGCCTACGAGCAGTACTTC.